Listed below are T cell receptor beta chains from one sample, sequenced in a study of blood T cell repertoires in COVID-19. The protocol was immunoSEQ multiplex PCR, while the TCRdb copy is restricted to in-frame clones and leaves out a portion. The table has 250,000 or so clones, around 84% seen once. The material sequenced was PBMCs or T cells enriched from blood (not recorded which). Every receptor here comes from a woman aged 45-65 years who had recovered from COVID-19. Both conserved end residues are part of each CDR3. Fields, in order: J gene, D gene, V gene, clone size, CDR3 protein, CDR3 DNA. A D gene is named only where the DNA matches it firmly. Not all rows give a size; the values are once, few, many and, for expanded clones, a class.

j_call: TRBJ2-5; d_call: .; v_call: TRBV7-9; clone_size: .; cdr3_aa: CASSLVGAAGETQYF; cdr3_nt: TGTGCCAGCAGCTTAGTCGGCGCCGCGGGGGAGACCCAGTACTTC
j_call: TRBJ2-5; d_call: TRBD2; v_call: TRBV23-1; clone_size: .; cdr3_aa: CASSKTLAGGHQETQYF; cdr3_nt: TGCGCCAGCAGTAAGACACTAGCGGGAGGCCACCAAGAGACCCAGTACTTC
j_call: TRBJ2-1; d_call: TRBD2; v_call: TRBV7-2; clone_size: .; cdr3_aa: CASSFDSGTRSNEQFF; cdr3_nt: TGTGCCAGCAGCTTTGACTCCGGGACTAGGTCCAATGAGCAGTTCTTC
j_call: TRBJ2-5; d_call: .; v_call: TRBV21-1; clone_size: .; cdr3_aa: CASSSRDRGRLETQYF; cdr3_nt: TGTGCCAGCAGCTCGCGTGACAGGGGGAGATTGGAGACCCAGTACTTC
j_call: TRBJ1-2; d_call: .; v_call: TRBV5-4; clone_size: .; cdr3_aa: CASSRPGGENYGYTF; cdr3_nt: TGTGCCAGCAGCCGGCCGGGGGGAGAGAACTATGGCTACACCTTC
j_call: TRBJ1-1; d_call: TRBD1; v_call: TRBV2; clone_size: .; cdr3_aa: CASSRTGASPYTEAFF; cdr3_nt: TGTGCCAGCAGTCGGACAGGGGCGTCCCCCTACACTGAAGCTTTCTTT
j_call: TRBJ2-1; d_call: .; v_call: TRBV7-6; clone_size: .; cdr3_aa: CASSFFKGDEQFF; cdr3_nt: TGTGCCAGCAGCTTTTTTAAGGGGGATGAGCAGTTCTTC
j_call: TRBJ1-1; d_call: .; v_call: TRBV7-2; clone_size: .; cdr3_aa: CASSYLGLMNTEAFF; cdr3_nt: TGTGCCAGCAGCTATCTCGGACTGATGAACACTGAAGCTTTCTTT
j_call: TRBJ1-2; d_call: TRBD1; v_call: TRBV28; clone_size: .; cdr3_aa: CASSKTGGSNYGYTF; cdr3_nt: TGTGCCAGCAGTAAAACAGGGGGCTCAAACTATGGCTACACCTTC
j_call: TRBJ1-1; d_call: .; v_call: TRBV14; clone_size: few; cdr3_aa: CASGERVTGEAFF; cdr3_nt: TGTGCCAGCGGGGAGAGGGTTACTGGTGAAGCTTTCTTT
j_call: TRBJ2-7; d_call: .; v_call: TRBV5-1; clone_size: .; cdr3_aa: CASSSGRYEQYF; cdr3_nt: TGCGCCAGCAGCAGCGGACGTTACGAGCAGTACTTC
j_call: TRBJ2-1; d_call: TRBD2; v_call: TRBV9; clone_size: .; cdr3_aa: CASSASSGSRNEQFF; cdr3_nt: TGTGCCAGCAGCGCCTCTAGCGGGAGCCGCAATGAGCAGTTCTTC
j_call: TRBJ1-5; d_call: TRBD1; v_call: TRBV7-9; clone_size: .; cdr3_aa: CASSLVTGGDNQPQHF; cdr3_nt: TGTGCCAGCAGCTTAGTGACAGGGGGGGACAATCAGCCCCAGCATTTT
j_call: TRBJ2-6; d_call: .; v_call: TRBV30; clone_size: .; cdr3_aa: CAWSVGDSGANVLTF; cdr3_nt: TGTGCCTGGAGTGTAGGGGACTCTGGGGCCAACGTCCTGACTTTC
j_call: TRBJ2-1; d_call: TRBD2; v_call: TRBV4-3; clone_size: .; cdr3_aa: CASSGGLAYNEQFF; cdr3_nt: TGCGCCAGCAGCGGGGGACTAGCCTACAATGAGCAGTTCTTC
j_call: TRBJ2-1; d_call: .; v_call: TRBV11-3; clone_size: .; cdr3_aa: CASSPGGGGHNEQFF; cdr3_nt: TGTGCCAGCAGCCCAGGGGGCGGGGGACACAATGAGCAGTTCTTC
j_call: TRBJ2-1; d_call: .; v_call: TRBV16; clone_size: .; cdr3_aa: CASSQGLNNEQFF; cdr3_nt: TGTGCCAGCAGCCAAGGCCTCAACAATGAGCAGTTCTTC
j_call: TRBJ2-5; d_call: .; v_call: TRBV5-1; clone_size: .; cdr3_aa: CASSIQGVSETQYF; cdr3_nt: TGCGCCAGCAGCATCCAAGGGGTTTCGGAGACCCAGTACTTC
j_call: TRBJ1-3; d_call: .; v_call: TRBV7-2; clone_size: once; cdr3_aa: CASSFYFGGSGNTIYF; cdr3_nt: TGTGCCAGCAGCTTTTACTTTGGAGGCTCTGGAAACACCATATATTTT
j_call: TRBJ1-5; d_call: TRBD1; v_call: TRBV28; clone_size: .; cdr3_aa: CASRIQTGGYSNQPQHF; cdr3_nt: TGTGCCAGCAGAATCCAGACAGGGGGATATAGCAATCAGCCCCAGCATTTT
j_call: TRBJ2-1; d_call: TRBD1; v_call: TRBV6-5; clone_size: .; cdr3_aa: CASTLRQGRIEQFF; cdr3_nt: TGTGCCAGCACCCTGAGACAGGGACGGATTGAGCAGTTCTTC
j_call: TRBJ1-1; d_call: TRBD1; v_call: TRBV9; clone_size: .; cdr3_aa: CASSSRSTGKNTEAFF; cdr3_nt: TGTGCCAGCAGCTCCCGATCGACAGGGAAGAACACTGAAGCTTTCTTT
j_call: TRBJ1-5; d_call: .; v_call: TRBV30; clone_size: .; cdr3_aa: CAWSVTGPWGNQPQHF; cdr3_nt: TGTGCCTGGAGTGTGACAGGCCCTTGGGGCAATCAGCCCCAGCATTTT
j_call: TRBJ1-5; d_call: TRBD1; v_call: TRBV18; clone_size: .; cdr3_aa: CASSTDRDSQPQHF; cdr3_nt: TGTGCCAGCTCAACGGACAGGGACAGTCAGCCCCAGCATTTT
j_call: TRBJ1-5; d_call: .; v_call: TRBV7-9; clone_size: .; cdr3_aa: CASSPAGRGPNQPQHF; cdr3_nt: TGTGCCAGCAGCCCCGCGGGCAGGGGCCCTAATCAGCCCCAGCATTTT
j_call: TRBJ2-2; d_call: TRBD2; v_call: TRBV6-4; clone_size: .; cdr3_aa: CASKQLAGETGELFF; cdr3_nt: TGTGCCAGCAAACAGCTAGCGGGAGAGACCGGGGAGCTGTTTTTT
j_call: TRBJ1-5; d_call: .; v_call: TRBV19; clone_size: .; cdr3_aa: CASNGWENQPQHF; cdr3_nt: TGTGCCAGTAACGGTTGGGAGAATCAGCCCCAGCATTTT
j_call: TRBJ2-3; d_call: TRBD2; v_call: TRBV11-3; clone_size: .; cdr3_aa: CASSKTSGRADTQYF; cdr3_nt: TGTGCCAGCAGCAAGACTAGCGGGAGGGCAGATACGCAGTATTTT